This TCR beta chain was sequenced in a study of shared clonotypes between healthy human individuals. In the study overall: CD4 naive cells filled three plates per donor, CD4 memory three, CD8 naive two and CD8 memory one.

A remark on this clone: Its antigen is as yet unknown.

Study-wide results and limits: Sequencing depth was expected to affect clonotype sharing among donors.

Replicate sorted-subset PCRs were loaded with roughly 200 ng DNA, about 31,000 T cell genomes. Only in-frame clones appear in the TCRdb table, and some are missing; sequencing was by immunoSEQ multiplex PCR. The data contain about 1.5 million clones, 95% to 99% of them singletons. Only Caucasian adults living in Nashville, Tennessee made up the donor group. The V gene's germline CDR1 is MNHNS and CDR2 SASEGT. CDR3 length: 14 amino acids. The ends were cut back, 2 bases at V and 4 bases at J, with 11 bases in the middle. The clonotype comes from a man aged 25-45 years in good health. The V gene is TRBV6-1, the J gene TRBJ1-1; D uncertain. Sequencing was carried out using naive CD4+ T cells sorted from blood. Subset noted: CD45RA+ positively selected. CDR3 residues: CASSERRSVTEAFF. DNA for the CDR3: TGTGCCAGCAGTGAACGTCGATCCGTCACTGAAGCTTTCTTT.